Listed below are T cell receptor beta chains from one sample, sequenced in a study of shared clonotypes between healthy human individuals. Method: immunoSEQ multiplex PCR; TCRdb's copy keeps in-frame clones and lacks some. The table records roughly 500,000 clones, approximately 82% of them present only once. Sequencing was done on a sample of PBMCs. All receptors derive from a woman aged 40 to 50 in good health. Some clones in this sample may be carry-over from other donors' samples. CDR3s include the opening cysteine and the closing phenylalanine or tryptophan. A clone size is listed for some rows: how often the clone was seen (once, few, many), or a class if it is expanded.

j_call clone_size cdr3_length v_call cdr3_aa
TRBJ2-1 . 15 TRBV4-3 CASSPTSGSTNEQFF
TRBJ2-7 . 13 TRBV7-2 CASSLIGNHEQYF
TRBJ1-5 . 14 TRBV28 CASTTDRVRQPQHF
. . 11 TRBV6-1 CASHRLLEQYF
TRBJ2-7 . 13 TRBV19 CASSGGLSYEQYF
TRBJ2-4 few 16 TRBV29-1 CSAHGGALGAKNIQYF
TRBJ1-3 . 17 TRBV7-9 CASSFSYVTFSGNTIYF
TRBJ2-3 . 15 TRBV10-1 CASSATGADSDTQYF
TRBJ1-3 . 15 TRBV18 CASSPRQGSGNTIYF
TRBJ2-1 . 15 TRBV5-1 CASSLDGSSYNEQFF
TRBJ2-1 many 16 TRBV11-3 CASSEEMVSSYNEQFF
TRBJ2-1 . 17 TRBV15 CATSRALGGGVAGEQFF
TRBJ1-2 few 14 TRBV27 CASSLRGPNYGYTF
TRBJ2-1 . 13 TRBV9 CASSPGGRHEQFF
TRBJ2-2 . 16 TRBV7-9 CASSLVPGKNTGELFF
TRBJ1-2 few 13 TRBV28 CATWEGGVYGYTF
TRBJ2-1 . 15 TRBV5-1 CASSATGASYNEQFF
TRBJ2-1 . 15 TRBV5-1 CASSSTSGTDNEQFF
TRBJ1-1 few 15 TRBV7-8 CASSLVGPGSTEAFF
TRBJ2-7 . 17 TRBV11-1 CASSFGGHTSGSYEQYF
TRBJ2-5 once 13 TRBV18 CASSGSAQETQYF
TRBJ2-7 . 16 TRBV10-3 CAIRPGLAGGPSEQYF
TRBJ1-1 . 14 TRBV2 CASSEGKRWTEAFF
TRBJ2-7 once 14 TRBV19 CASSKRTGLEEQYF
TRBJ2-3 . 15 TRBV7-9 CASSLRGAGTDTQYF
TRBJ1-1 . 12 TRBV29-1 CSVEGLGSEAFF
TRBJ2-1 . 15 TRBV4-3 CASSQGTGVRDEQFF
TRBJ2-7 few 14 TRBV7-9 CASSLARADYEQYF
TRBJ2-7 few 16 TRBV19 CASSSPRTSGTYEQYF
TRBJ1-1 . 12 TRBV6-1 CASSAWALEAFF
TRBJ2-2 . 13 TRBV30 CAWSVQGHGELFF
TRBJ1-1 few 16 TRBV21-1 CASSPPPGQKNTEAFF
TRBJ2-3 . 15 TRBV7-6 CASTTDALSTDTQYF
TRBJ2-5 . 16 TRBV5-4 CASSAPGRATQVAQYF
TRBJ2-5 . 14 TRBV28 CASISTGGGETQYF
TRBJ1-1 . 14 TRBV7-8 CASSLATGGTEAFF
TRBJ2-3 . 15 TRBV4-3 CASSQEPLTTDTQYF
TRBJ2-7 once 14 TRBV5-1 CASSPLAGVDEQYF
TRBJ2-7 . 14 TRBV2 CASSGGRRDYEQYF
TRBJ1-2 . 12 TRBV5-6 CASSLGGSGYTF
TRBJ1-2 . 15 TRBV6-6 CASSPRQGMNYGYTF
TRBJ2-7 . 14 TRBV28 CASNKGLAIYEQYF
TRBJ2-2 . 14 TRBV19 CASSMLGGTGELFF
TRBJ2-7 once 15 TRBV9 CASSVGLADYYEQYF
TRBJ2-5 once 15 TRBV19 CASSPGLAGQETQYF
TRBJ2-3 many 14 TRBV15 CATSRGGIGDTQYF
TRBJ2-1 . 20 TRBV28 CASSTDRGRGGRGTYNEQFF
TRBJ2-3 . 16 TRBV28 CASSLSLGTSTDTQYF
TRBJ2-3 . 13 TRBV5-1 CASSLTSTDTQYF
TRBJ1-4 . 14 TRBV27 CASSLSWANEKLFF
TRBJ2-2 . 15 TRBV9 CASSVRTGGDGELFF